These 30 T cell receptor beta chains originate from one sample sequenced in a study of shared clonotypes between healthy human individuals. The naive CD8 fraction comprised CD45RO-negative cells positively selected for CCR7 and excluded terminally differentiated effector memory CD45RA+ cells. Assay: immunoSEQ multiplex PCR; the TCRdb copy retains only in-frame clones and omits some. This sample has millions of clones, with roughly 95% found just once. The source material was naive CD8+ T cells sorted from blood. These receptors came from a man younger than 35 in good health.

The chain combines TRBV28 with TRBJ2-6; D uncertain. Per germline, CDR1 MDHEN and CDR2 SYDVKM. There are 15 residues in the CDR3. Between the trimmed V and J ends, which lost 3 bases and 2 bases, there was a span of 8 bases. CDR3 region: CASSFSVPGANVLTF. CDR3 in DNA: TGTGCCAGCAGTTTCTCAGTCCCTGGGGCCAACGTCCTGACTTTC.

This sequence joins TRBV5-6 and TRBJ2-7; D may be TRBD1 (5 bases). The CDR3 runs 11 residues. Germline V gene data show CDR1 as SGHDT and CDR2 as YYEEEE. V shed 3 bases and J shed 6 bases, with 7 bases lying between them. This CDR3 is CASSSTGEQYF. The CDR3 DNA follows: TGTGCCAGCAGCTCTACAGGCGAGCAGTACTTC.

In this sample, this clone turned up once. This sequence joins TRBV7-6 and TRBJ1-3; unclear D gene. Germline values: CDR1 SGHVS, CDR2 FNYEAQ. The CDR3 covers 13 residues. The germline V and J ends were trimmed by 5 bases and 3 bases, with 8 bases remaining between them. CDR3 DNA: TGTGCCAGCAGCCACCTCTTTGGAAACACCATATATTTT. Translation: CASSHLFGNTIYF.

The CDR3 DNA reads TGTGCCAGCAGCCCCCTAGGAAACACCATATATTTT. This codes for CASSPLGNTIYF. The V gene is TRBV7-2, the J gene TRBJ1-3; D is uncertain. The V gene's germline CDR1 is SGHTA and CDR2 FQGNSA. With 5 bases removed from V and 4 bases from J, the gap between germline ends came to 6 bases. The CDR3 covers 12 residues.

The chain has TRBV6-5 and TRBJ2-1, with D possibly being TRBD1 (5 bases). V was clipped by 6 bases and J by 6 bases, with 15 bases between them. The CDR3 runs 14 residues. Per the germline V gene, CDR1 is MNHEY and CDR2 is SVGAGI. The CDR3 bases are TGTGCCAGCAGCCCAGCCAGGGTAGGCAATGAGCAGTTCTTC. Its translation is CASSPARVGNEQFF.

The chain's CDR3 is CASSLGFPGETSGNTIYF. The CDR3 DNA sequence: TGTGCCAGCAGCTTAGGTTTTCCGGGTGAGACCTCTGGAAACACCATATATTTT. The chain recombines TRBV7-8 with TRBJ1-3; D ambiguous. CDR1 SGHVS and CDR2 FQNEAQ come from the germline V gene. Between the trimmed V and J ends, which lost 1 base and 0 bases, there was a span of 16 bases. The CDR3 extends over 18 amino acids.

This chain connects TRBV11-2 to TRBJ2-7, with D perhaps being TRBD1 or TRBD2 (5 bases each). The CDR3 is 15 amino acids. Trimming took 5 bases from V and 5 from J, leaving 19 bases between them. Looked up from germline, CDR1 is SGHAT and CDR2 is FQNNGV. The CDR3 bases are TGTGCCAGCAGCGTAAGGGTAGGGCTGGGGGACGAGCAGTACTTC. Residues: CASSVRVGLGDEQYF.

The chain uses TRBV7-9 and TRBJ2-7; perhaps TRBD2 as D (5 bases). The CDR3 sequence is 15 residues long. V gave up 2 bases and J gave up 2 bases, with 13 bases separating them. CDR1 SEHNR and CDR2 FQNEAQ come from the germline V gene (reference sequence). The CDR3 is CASSLTWSSPYEQYF. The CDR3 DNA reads TGTGCCAGCAGCTTAACGTGGTCTAGCCCCTACGAGCAGTACTTC.

The CDR3 DNA is TGTGCCAGCAGCATTGGGACTAGCGGGGGCCATACCTACAATGAGCAGTTCTTC. Protein product: CASSIGTSGGHTYNEQFF. The chain carries TRBV11-1 and TRBJ2-1; 14 bases align to TRBD2. CDR3 length: 18 residues. Losses at the gene ends were 5 bases for V and 2 bases for J; bases not matched to a gene: 8. Germline-derived CDR1 and CDR2 are SGHAT and FQDESV (reference sequence).

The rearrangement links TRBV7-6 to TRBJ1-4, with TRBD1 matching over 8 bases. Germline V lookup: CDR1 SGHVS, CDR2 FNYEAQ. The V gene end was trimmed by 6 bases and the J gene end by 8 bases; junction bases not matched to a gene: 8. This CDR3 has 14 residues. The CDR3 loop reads CASSQQGEREKLFF. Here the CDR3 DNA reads TGTGCCAGCAGTCAACAGGGGGAGAGGGAAAAACTGTTTTTT.

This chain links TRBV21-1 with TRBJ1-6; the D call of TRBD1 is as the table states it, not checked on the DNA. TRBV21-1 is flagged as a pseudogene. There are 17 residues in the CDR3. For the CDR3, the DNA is TGTGCCAGCAGCAAAGCGCTTTCGGGACAGGGGGAATCACCCCTCCACTTT. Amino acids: CASSKALSGQGESPLHF.

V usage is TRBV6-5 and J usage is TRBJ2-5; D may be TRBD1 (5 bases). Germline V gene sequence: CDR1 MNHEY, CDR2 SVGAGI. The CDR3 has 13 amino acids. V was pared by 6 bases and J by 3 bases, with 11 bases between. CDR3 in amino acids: CASSFDREETQYF. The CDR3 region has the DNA TGTGCCAGCAGCTTCGACAGAGAAGAGACCCAGTACTTC.

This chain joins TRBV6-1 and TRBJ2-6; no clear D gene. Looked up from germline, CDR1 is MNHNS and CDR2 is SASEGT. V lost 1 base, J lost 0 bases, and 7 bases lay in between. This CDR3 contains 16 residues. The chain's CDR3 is CASSEEFSSGANVLTF. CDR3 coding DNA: TGTGCCAGCAGTGAAGAGTTCAGCTCTGGGGCCAACGTCCTGACTTTC.

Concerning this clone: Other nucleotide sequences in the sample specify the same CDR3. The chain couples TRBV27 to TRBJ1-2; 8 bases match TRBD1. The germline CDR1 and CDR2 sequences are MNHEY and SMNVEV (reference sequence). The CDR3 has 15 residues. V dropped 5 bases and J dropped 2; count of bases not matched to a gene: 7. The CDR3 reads CASSIGQGLNYGYTF. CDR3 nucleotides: TGTGCCAGCAGTATCGGACAGGGTTTGAACTATGGCTACACCTTC.

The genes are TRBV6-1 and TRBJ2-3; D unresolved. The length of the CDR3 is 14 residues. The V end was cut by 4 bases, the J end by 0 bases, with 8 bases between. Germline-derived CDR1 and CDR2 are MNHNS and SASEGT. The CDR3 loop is CASSGHASTDTQYF. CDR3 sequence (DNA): TGTGCCAGCAGTGGGCATGCCAGCACAGATACGCAGTATTTT.

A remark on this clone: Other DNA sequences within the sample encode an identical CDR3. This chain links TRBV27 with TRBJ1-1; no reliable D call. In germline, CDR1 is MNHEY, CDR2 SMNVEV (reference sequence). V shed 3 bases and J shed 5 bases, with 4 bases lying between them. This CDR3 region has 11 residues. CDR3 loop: CASSFGTEAFF. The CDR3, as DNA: TGTGCCAGCAGTTTTGGGACTGAAGCTTTCTTT.

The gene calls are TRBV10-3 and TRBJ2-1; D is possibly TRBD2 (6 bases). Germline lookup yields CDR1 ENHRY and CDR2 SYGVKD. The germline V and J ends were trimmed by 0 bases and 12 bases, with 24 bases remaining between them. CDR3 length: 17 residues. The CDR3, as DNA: TGTGCCATCAGTGAGTCGCTGGCTGATACAGCCCTGGGGGGGCAGTTCTTC. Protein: CAISESLADTALGGQFF.

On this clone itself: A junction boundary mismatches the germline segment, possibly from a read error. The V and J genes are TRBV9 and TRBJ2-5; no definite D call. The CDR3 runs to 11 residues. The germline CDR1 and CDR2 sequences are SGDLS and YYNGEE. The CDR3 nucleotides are TGTGCCAGCAGCTACACTGCCCTACGGGACTTC. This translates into CASSYTALRDF. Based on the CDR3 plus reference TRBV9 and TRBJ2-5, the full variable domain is DSGVTQTPKHLITATGQRVTLRCSPRSGDLSVYWYQQSLDQGLQFLIQYYNGEERAKGNILERFSAQQFPDLHSELNLSSLELGDSALYFCASSYTALRDFGPGTRLLVL.

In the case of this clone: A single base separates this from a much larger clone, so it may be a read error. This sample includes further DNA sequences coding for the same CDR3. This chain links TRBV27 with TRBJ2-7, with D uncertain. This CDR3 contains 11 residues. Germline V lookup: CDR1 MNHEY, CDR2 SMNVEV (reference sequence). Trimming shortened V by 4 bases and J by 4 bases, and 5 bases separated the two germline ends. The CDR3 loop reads CASSYGYEQYF. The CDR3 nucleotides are TGTGCCAGCAGTTATGGGTACGAGCAGTACTTC.

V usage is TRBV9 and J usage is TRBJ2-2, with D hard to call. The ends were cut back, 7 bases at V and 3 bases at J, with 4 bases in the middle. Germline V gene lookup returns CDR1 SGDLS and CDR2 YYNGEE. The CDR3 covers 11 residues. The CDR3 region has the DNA TGTGCCAGCGCCGACACCGGGGAGCTGTTTTTT. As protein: CASADTGELFF.

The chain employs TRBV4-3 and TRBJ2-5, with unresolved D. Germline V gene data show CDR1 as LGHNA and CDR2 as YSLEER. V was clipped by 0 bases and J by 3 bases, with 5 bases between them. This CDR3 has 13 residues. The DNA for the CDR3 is TGCGCCAGCAGCCAAGACTGGAAAGAGACCCAGTACTTC. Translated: CASSQDWKETQYF.

The CDR3 spells CASSYSGSVTDNEQFF. In nucleotides, the CDR3 is TGTGCCAGCAGTTACTCAGGGAGTGTAACCGACAATGAGCAGTTCTTC. V usage is TRBV6-6 and J usage is TRBJ2-1, with D possibly being TRBD2 (5 bases). This CDR3 is 16 amino acids long. Germline lookup yields CDR1 MNHNY and CDR2 SVGAGI (reference sequence). V was trimmed by 0 bases and J by 5 bases, leaving 14 bases between them.

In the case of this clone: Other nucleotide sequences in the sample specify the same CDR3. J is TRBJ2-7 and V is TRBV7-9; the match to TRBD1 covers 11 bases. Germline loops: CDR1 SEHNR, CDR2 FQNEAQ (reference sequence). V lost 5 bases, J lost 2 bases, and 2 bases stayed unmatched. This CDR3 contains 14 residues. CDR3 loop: CASSGDRGAYEQYF. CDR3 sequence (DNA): TGTGCCAGCAGCGGGGACAGGGGGGCCTACGAGCAGTACTTC. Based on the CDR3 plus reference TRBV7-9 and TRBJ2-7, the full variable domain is DTGVSQNPRHKITKRGQNVTFRCDPISEHNRLYWYRQTLGQGPEFLTYFQNEAQLEKSRLLSDRFSAERPKGSFSTLEIQRTEQGDSAMYLCASSGDRGAYEQYFGPGTRLTVT.

Here the CDR3 DNA reads TGCGCCAGCAGCTTGGCTTCGAACGAGCAGTACTTC. Translation gives CASSLASNEQYF. The rearrangement joins TRBV5-1 to TRBJ2-7; no firm D call. Per germline, CDR1 SGHRS and CDR2 YFSETQ. V lost 0 bases and J 5 bases, leaving 6 bases between the germline ends. The CDR3 length is 12 residues.

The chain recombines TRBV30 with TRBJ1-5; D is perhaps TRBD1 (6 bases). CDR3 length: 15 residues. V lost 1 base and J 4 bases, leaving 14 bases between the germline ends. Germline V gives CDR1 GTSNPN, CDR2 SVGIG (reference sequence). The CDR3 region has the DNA TGTGCCTGGAGTGGTACAGGGTTAGGGAATCAGCCCCAGCATTTT. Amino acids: CAWSGTGLGNQPQHF.

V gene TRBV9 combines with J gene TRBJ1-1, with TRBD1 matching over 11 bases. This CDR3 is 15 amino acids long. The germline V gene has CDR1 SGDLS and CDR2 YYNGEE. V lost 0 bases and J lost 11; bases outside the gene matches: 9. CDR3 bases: TGTGCCAGCAGCGTAGGGACAGGGGGCACTTACGGGGCTTTCTTT. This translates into CASSVGTGGTYGAFF.

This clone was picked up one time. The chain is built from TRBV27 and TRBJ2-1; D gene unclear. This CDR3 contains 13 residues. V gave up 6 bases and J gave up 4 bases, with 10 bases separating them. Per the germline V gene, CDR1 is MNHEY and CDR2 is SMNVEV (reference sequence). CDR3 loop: CASSYDGYNEQFF. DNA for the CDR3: TGTGCCAGCAGCTATGACGGTTACAATGAGCAGTTCTTC.

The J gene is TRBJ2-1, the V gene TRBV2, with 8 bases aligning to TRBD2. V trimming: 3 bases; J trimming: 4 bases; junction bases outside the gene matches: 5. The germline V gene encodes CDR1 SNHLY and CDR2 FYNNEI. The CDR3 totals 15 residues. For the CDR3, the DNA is TGTGCCAGCAGTGAGGGACTAGTCCTATACAATGAGCAGTTCTTC. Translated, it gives CASSEGLVLYNEQFF.

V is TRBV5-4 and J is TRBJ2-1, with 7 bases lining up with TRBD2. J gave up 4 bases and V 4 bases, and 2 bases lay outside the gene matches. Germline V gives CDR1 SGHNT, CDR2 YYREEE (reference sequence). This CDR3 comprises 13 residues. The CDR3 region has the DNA TGTGCCAGCAGCCCGGGACTATACAATGAGCAGTTCTTC. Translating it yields CASSPGLYNEQFF.

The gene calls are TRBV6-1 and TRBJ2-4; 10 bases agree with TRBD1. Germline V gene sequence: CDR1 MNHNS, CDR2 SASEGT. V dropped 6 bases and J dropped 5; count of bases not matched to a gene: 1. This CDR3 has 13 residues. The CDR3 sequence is CASRGQGENIQYF. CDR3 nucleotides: TGTGCCAGCAGAGGACAGGGGGAAAACATTCAGTACTTC.